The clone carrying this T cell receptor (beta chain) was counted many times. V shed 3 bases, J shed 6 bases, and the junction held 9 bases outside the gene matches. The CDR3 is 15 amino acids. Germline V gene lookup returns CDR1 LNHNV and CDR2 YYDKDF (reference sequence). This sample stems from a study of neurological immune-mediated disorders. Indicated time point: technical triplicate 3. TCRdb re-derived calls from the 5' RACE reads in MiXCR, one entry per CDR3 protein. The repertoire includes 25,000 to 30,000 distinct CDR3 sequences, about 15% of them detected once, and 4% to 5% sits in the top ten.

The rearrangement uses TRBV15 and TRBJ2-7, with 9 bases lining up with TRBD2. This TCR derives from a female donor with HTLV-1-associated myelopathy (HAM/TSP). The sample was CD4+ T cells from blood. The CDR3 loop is CATSRTTSGRGEQYF. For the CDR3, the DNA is TGTGCCACCAGCAGGACAACTAGCGGGCGGGGCGAGCAGTACTTC. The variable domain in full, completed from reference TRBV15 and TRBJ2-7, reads DAMVIQNPRYQVTQFGKPVTLSCSQTLNHNVMYWYQQKSSQAPKLLFHYYDKDFNNEADTPDNFQSRRPNTSFCFLDIRSPGLGDTAMYLCATSRTTSGRGEQYFGPGTRLTVT.